This TCR beta chain was observed in a study of tumor-infiltrating lymphocytes in oesophageal squamous cell carcinoma. One entry per CDR3 protein, called by TCRdb with MiXCR from the PCR reads. This sample has under 15,000 distinct CDR3 sequences, with roughly 50% found just once. V was clipped by 6 bases and J by 2 bases, with 15 bases between them. Per germline, CDR1 SGHTA and CDR2 FQGTGA. CDR3 length equals 15 residues. The sample consisted of esophageal tumor tissue. The chain uses TRBV7-3 and TRBJ2-3, with a weak D call TRBD2 (6 bases). The TCR comes from a female donor with esophageal squamous cell carcinoma. CDR3 in DNA: TGTGCCAGCAGGAATAGCGGAAGGGACACAGATACGCAGTATTTT. Encoded protein: CASRNSGRDTDTQYF.